Sequencing of this T cell receptor (beta chain) was carried out in a study of T cells in localized non-small cell lung cancer. Findings and caveats of the study: Adjacent lung had a median roughly 60 of the 100 largest tumor clones. One tumor region alone was sequenced, and heterogeneity therefore remains possible. Clonality peaked in uninvolved adjacent lung rather than tumor. Longer survival (overall) was linked to higher T cell density in blood.

As to this clone: The antigen is undetermined.

This table comes from immunoSEQ multiplex PCR, and its TCRdb copy is limited to in-frame clones, with some not included. The table lists 12,000 or so clones, around 83% of them singletons. The germline V gene has CDR1 KGHSH and CDR2 LQKENI. Unmatched junction bases numbered 11, after V lost 6 bases and J lost 5 bases. The CDR3 covers 16 residues. The sequencing here drew on peripheral blood, taken before any cancer treatment. The chain recombines TRBV18 with TRBJ2-2, with 8 bases aligning to TRBD1. The TCR was taken from a male donor aged 60 or over with stage I lung adenocarcinoma. The CDR3 loop reads CASSRAGQVLTGELFF. CDR3 in DNA: TGTGCCAGCTCCCGGGCGGGACAGGTCTTGACCGGGGAGCTGTTTTTT.